This TCR beta chain comes out of a study of response to subunit inactivated influenza vaccine. Overall study results and limits: Every seasonal influenza vaccination brings in few new T cells, the authors suggested.

With regard to this clonotype: What it recognizes is unknown.

MiXCR, applied by TCRdb to the RT-PCR reads, yields one record per CDR3 protein. The sample holds hundreds of thousands of distinct CDR3 sequences, approximately 14% seen once. Trimming removed 5 bases from V and 6 bases from J, with 17 bases in between. CDR1 is SQVTM and CDR2 is ANQGSEA in the germline V gene. The CDR3 covers 13 residues. The specimen comprised PBMCs from blood, sampled 11 to 12 days after vaccination. The sequence was collected from a man aged 45-65 years who received an inactivated influenza vaccine. V gene TRBV29-1 combines with J gene TRBJ2-7; a weak D match, TRBD2 (6 bases). The CDR3 DNA reads TGCAGCGTTTGGGATAACCTGGGAGGCGAGCAGTACTTC. Protein: CSVWDNLGGEQYF.